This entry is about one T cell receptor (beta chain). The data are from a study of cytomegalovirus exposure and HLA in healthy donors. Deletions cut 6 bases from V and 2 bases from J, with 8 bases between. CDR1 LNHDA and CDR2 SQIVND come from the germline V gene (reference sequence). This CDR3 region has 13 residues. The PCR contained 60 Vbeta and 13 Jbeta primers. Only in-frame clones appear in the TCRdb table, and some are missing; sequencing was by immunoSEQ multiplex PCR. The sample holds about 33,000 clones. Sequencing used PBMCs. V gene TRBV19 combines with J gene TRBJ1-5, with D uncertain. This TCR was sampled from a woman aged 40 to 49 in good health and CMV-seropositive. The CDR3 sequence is CASSGEGNQPQHF. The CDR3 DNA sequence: TGTGCCAGTAGCGGGGAGGGCAATCAGCCCCAGCATTTT.